This T cell receptor (beta chain) was sequenced in a study of T-cell reconstitution after alpha-beta-depleted transplantation in children. This sample's TCRbeta library carried unique molecular identifier barcodes. TCRdb reprocessed the PCR reads via MiXCR and lists one record per CDR3 protein. The table shows approximately 250,000 distinct CDR3 sequences, with around 8.9% occurring only once. There are many counts of this clonotype. Germline V CDR1 and CDR2: MGHRA, YSYEKL. The CDR3 is 14 amino acids. J was trimmed by 5 bases and V by 4 bases; bases with no gene match: 6. The material sequenced was PBMCs from the stem cell graft donor, taken from the stem cell graft. The sequence was obtained from a human donor who donated a stem cell graft to a child with SCID. The V and J genes are TRBV4-1 and TRBJ2-5, with 8 bases identical to TRBD2. This CDR3 is CASSPRAGAETQYF. The CDR3 DNA is TGCGCCAGCAGCCCTAGAGCGGGGGCGGAGACCCAGTACTTC.